The text below deals with one T cell receptor (beta chain). This CDR3 comprises 18 residues. With V trimmed by 1 base and J by 1 base, 12 bases remained unmatched. CDR1 and CDR2 (germline): LNHNV, YYDKDF (reference sequence). This specimen belongs to a study of cytomegalovirus exposure and HLA in healthy donors. Libraries were prepared by immunoSEQ multiplex PCR; TCRdb keeps only in-frame clonotypes and omits some of them. The data show under 100,000 clones, roughly 96% seen once. Sequenced sample: PBMCs. The chain is built from TRBV15 and TRBJ2-5; the match to TRBD2 covers 7 bases. This sequence was found in a young woman in good health and CMV-seronegative. Here the CDR3 reads CATSRGLPRREFQETQYF. The CDR3 DNA follows: TGTGCCACCAGCAGAGGTTTGCCTAGGCGGGAGTTCCAAGAGACCCAGTACTTC.